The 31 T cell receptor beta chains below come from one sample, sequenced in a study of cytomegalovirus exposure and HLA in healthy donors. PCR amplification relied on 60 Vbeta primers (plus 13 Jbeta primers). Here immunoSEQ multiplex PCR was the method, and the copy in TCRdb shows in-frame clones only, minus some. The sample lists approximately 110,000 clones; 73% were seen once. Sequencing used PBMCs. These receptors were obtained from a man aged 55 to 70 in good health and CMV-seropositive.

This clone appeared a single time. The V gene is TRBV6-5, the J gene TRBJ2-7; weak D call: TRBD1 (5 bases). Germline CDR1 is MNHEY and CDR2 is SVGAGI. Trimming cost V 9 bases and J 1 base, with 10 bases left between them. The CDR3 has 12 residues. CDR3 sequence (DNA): TGTGCCAGTTCGTCAGGGTCCTACGAGCAGTACTTC. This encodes CASSSGSYEQYF.

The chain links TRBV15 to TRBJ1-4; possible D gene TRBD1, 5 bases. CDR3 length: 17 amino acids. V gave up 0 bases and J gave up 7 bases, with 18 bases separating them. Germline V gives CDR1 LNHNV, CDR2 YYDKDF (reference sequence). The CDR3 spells CATSRDKLTVGGEKLFF. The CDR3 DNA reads TGTGCCACCAGCAGAGATAAATTGACAGTCGGTGGTGAAAAACTGTTTTTT. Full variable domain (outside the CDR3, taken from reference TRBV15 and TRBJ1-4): DAMVIQNPRYQVTQFGKPVTLSCSQTLNHNVMYWYQQKSSQAPKLLFHYYDKDFNNEADTPDNFQSRRPNTSFCFLDIRSPGLGDTAMYLCATSRDKLTVGGEKLFFGSGTQLSVL.

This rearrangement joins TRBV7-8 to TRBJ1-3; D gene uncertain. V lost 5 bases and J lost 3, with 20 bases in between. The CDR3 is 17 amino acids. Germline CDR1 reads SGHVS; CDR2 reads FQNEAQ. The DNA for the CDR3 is TGTGCCAGCAGCCCCCTTCAGGCGGGAAGAAGTGGAAACACCATATATTTT. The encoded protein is CASSPLQAGRSGNTIYF.

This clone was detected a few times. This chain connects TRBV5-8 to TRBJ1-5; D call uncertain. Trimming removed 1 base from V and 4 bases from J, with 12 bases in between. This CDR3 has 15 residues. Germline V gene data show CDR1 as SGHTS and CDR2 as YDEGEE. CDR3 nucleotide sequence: TGTGCCAGCAGCTTGTTGGCGGGAAGGAATCAGCCCCAGCATTTT. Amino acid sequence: CASSLLAGRNQPQHF.

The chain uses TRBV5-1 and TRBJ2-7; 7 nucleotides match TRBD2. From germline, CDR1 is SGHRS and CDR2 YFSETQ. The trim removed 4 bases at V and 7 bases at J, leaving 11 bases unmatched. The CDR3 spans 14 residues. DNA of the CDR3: TGCGCCAGCAGCGATCAAGCGGGGTTTGGAGAGCAGTACTTC. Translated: CASSDQAGFGEQYF.

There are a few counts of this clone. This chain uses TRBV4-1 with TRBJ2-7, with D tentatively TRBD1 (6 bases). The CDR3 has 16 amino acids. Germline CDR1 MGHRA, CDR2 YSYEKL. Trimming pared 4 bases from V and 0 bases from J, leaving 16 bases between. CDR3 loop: CASSPQVGANSYEQYF. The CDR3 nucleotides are TGCGCCAGCAGCCCGCAGGTGGGGGCGAACTCCTACGAGCAGTACTTC.

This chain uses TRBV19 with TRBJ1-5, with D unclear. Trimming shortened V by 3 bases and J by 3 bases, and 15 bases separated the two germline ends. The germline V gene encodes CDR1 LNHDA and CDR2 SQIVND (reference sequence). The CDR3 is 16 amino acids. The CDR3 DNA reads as TGTGCCAGTAGTATCGCCGGGATCGGATACAATCAGCCCCAGCATTTT. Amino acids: CASSIAGIGYNQPQHF.

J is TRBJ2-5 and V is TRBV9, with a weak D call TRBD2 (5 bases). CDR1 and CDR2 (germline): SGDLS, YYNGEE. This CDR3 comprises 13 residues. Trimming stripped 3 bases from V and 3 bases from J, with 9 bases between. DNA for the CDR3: TGTGCCAGCAGCGCGGACTGGAAAGAGACCCAGTACTTC. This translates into CASSADWKETQYF. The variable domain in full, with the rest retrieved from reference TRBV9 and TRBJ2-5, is DSGVTQTPKHLITATGQRVTLRCSPRSGDLSVYWYQQSLDQGLQFLIQYYNGEERAKGNILERFSAQQFPDLHSELNLSSLELGDSALYFCASSADWKETQYFGPGTRLLVL.

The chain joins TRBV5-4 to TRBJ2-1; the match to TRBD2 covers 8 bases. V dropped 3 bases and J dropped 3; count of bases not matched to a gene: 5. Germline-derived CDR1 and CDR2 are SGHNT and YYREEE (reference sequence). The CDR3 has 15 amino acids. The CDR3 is CASSSGGAGYNEQFF. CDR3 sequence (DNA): TGTGCCAGCAGCTCCGGGGGGGCTGGCTACAATGAGCAGTTCTTC.

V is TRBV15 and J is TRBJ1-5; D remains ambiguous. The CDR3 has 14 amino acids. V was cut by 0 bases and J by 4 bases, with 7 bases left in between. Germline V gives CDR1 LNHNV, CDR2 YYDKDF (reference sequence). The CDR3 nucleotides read TGTGCCACCAGCAGAGATCGAGGGAATCAGCCCCAGCATTTT. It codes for CATSRDRGNQPQHF.

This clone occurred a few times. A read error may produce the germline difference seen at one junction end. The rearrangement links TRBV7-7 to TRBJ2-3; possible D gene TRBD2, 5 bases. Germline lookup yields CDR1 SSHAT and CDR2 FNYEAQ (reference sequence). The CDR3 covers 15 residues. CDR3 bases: TGTGCTAGCAGCTTGGACCTAAGGAGGACAGATACGCAGTATTTT. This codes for CASSLDLRRTDTQYF.

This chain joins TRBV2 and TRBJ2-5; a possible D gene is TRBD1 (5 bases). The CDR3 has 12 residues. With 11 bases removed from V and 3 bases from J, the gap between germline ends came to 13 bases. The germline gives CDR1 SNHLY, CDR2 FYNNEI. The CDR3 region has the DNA TGTGCCGGGTCCAGGGCAGAAGAGACCCAGTACTTC. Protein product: CAGSRAEETQYF.

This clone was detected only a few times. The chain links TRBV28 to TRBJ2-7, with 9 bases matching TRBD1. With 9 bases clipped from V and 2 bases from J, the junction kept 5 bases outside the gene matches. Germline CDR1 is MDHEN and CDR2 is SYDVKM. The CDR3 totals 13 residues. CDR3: CASRQGGPYEQYF. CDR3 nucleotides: TGTGCCAGTCGACAGGGGGGGCCCTACGAGCAGTACTTC.

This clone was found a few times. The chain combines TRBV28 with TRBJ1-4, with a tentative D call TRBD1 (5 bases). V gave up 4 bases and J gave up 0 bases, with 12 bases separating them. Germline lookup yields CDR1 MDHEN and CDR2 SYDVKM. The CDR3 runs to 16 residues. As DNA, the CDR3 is TGTGCCAGCAGTTCGGCGGCGGGGGCAACTAATGAAAAACTGTTTTTT. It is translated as CASSSAAGATNEKLFF.

CDR3 DNA: TGTGCCAGCAGCCTGGACGGACGGCCGGAGGGGGAGCAGTACTTC. Amino acids: CASSLDGRPEGEQYF. The rearrangement uses TRBV9 and TRBJ2-7; D might be TRBD2 (6 bases). Germline CDR1 SGDLS, CDR2 YYNGEE. The CDR3 loop spans 15 amino acids. Trimming removed 4 bases from V and 7 bases from J, with 21 bases in between.

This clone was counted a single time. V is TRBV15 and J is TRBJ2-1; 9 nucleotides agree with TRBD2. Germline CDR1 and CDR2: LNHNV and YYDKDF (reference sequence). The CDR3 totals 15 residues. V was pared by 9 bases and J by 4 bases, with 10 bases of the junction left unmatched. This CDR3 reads CATHSGGHYYNEQFF. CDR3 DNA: TGTGCCACGCATAGCGGGGGCCACTATTACAATGAGCAGTTCTTC.

CDR3 sequence (DNA): TGCGCCAGCAGTCCTCGGCACAGGGGGTGGAGTCAGCCCCAGCATTTT. It codes for CASSPRHRGWSQPQHF. The V gene is TRBV10-1, the J gene TRBJ1-5; 8 bases map to TRBD1. The CDR3 contains 16 residues. Looked up from germline, CDR1 is WNHNN and CDR2 is SYGVQD (reference sequence). Unmatched junction bases numbered 12, after V lost 5 bases and J lost 6 bases.

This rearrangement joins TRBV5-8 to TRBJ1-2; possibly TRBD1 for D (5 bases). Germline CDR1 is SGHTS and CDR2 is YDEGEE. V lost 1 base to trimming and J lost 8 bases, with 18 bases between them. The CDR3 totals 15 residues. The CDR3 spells CASSLSFGVGGGYTF. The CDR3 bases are TGTGCCAGCAGCTTGTCATTTGGAGTCGGGGGAGGCTACACCTTC.

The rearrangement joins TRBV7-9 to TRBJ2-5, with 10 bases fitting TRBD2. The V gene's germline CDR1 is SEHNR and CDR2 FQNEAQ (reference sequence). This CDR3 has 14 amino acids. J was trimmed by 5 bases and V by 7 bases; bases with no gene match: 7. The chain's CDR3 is CASTLAGEGETQYF. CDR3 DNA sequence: TGTGCCAGCACCCTAGCGGGGGAGGGCGAGACCCAGTACTTC.

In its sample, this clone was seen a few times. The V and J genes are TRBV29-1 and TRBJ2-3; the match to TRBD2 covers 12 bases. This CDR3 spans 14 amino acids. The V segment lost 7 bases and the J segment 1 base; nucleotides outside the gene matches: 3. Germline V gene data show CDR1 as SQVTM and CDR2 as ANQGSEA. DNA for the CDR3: TGCAGCGCCCGGACTAGCGGGGGCACAGATACGCAGTATTTT. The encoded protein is CSARTSGGTDTQYF.

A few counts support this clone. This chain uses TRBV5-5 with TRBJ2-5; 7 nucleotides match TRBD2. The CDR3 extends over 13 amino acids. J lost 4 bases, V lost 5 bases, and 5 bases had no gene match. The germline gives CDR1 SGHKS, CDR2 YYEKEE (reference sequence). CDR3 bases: TGTGCCAGCAGTTCTGGGGGGGGAGAGACCCAGTACTTC. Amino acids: CASSSGGGETQYF.

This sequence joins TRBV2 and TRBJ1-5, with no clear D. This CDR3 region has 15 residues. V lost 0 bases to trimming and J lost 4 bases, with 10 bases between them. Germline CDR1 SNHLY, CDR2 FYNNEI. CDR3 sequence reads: CASSEALLSNQPQHF. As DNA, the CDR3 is TGTGCCAGCAGTGAAGCGCTTCTAAGTAATCAGCCCCAGCATTTT.

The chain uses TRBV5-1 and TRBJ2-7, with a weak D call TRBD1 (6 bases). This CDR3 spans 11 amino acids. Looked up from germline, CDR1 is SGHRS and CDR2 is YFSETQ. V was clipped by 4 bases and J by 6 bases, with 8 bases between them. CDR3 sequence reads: CASSPDSEQYF. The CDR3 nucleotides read TGCGCCAGCAGCCCGGACAGCGAGCAGTACTTC.

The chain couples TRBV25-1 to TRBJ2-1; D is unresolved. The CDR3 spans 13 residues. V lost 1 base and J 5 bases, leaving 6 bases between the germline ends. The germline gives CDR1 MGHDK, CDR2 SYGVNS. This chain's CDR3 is CASSEWAHNEQFF. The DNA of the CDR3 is TGTGCCAGCAGTGAATGGGCCCACAATGAGCAGTTCTTC.

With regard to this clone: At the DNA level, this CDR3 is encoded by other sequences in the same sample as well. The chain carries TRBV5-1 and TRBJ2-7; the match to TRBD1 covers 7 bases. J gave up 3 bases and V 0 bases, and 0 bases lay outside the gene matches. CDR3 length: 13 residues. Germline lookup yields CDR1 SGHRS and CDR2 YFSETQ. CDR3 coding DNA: TGCGCCAGCAGCTTGGGGACAGGCTACGAGCAGTACTTC. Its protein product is CASSLGTGYEQYF.

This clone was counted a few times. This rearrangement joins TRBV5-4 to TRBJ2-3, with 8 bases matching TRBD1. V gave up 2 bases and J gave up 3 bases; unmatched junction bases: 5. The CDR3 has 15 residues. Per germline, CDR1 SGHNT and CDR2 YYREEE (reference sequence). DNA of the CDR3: TGTGCCAGCAGCTTTCCGGGACAGGAGACAGATACGCAGTATTTT. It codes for CASSFPGQETDTQYF.

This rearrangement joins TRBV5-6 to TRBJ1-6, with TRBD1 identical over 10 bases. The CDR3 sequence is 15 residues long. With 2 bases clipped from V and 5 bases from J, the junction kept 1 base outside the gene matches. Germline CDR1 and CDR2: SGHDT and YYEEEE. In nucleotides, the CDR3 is TGTGCCAGCAGCTTCGGGACAGGGGATAATTCACCCCTCCACTTT. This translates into CASSFGTGDNSPLHF.

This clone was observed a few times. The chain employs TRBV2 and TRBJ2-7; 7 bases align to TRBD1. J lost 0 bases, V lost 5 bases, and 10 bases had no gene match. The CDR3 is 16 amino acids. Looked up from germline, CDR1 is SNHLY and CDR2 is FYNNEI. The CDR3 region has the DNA TGTGCCAGCAGTTTACCGGGACAGTCAAGCTCCTACGAGCAGTACTTC. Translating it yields CASSLPGQSSSYEQYF.

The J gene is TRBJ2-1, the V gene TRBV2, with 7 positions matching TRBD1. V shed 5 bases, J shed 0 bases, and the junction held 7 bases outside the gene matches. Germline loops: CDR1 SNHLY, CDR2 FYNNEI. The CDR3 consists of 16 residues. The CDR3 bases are TGTGCCAGCAGTTATCTGCCAGGGGGCTCCTACAATGAGCAGTTCTTC. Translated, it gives CASSYLPGGSYNEQFF.

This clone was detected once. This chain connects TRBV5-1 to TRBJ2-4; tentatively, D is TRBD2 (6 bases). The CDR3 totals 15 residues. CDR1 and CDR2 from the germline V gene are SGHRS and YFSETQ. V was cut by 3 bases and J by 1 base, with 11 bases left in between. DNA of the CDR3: TGCGCCAGCAGCTCGGGGGTGGGGGCCAAAAACATTCAGTACTTC. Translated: CASSSGVGAKNIQYF.

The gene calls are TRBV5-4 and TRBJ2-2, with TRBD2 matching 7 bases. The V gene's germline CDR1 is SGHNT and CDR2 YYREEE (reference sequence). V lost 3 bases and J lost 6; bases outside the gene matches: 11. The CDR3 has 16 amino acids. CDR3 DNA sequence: TGTGCCAGCAGCTGGGGGGAGCCGGGGGGTCCCGGGGAGCTGTTTTTT. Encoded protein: CASSWGEPGGPGELFF.